The 13 T cell receptor beta chains below all came from one sample that was sequenced in a study of T cells after somatic rescue of genetic block. Sequenced by immunoSEQ multiplex PCR; TCRdb stores in-frame clones only, minus some. The sample lists 9,500 to 10,000 clones; roughly 74% were seen once. Source material: peripheral blood mononuclear cells (PBMCs). The receptors come from a boy younger than 18.

V and J are TRBV25-1 and TRBJ2-7; D is uncertain. The CDR3 contains 15 residues. In germline, CDR1 is MGHDK, CDR2 SYGVNS. V was shortened by 1 base and J by 1 base, with 11 bases between the two germline ends. The CDR3 bases are TGTGCCAGCAGTGAATCCGGCCGAGGATCCTACGAGCAGTACTTC. Protein: CASSESGRGSYEQYF.

The rearrangement links TRBV6-5 to TRBJ1-3; 7 nucleotides align to TRBD1. This CDR3 is 15 amino acids long. The J segment lost 4 bases and the V segment lost 2 bases, leaving 5 bases of the junction unmatched. The germline CDR1 and CDR2 sequences are MNHEY and SVGAGI. DNA for the CDR3: TGTGCCAGCAGTTACGGGGCGGGACAGGGAAACACCATATATTTT. This sequence encodes CASSYGAGQGNTIYF.

This clone showed up just once. The CDR3 region has the DNA TGTGCCAGCAGTAAAACCCGGGACCACAGGGCCTACGAGCAGTACTTC. It translates to CASSKTRDHRAYEQYF. The genes are TRBV21-1 and TRBJ2-7; the D call TRBD1 from the table was never checked on the DNA. TRBV21-1 is listed as a pseudogene. The CDR3 sequence is 16 residues long.

This clone has a single count. This chain joins TRBV7-3 and TRBJ2-6; a weak D match, TRBD1 (5 bases). Germline V gene data show CDR1 as SGHTA and CDR2 as FQGTGA. Trimming shortened V by 3 bases and J by 2 bases, and 11 bases separated the two germline ends. This CDR3 is 16 amino acids long. The CDR3 loop is CASSLVQTAGANVLTF. CDR3 in DNA: TGTGCCAGCAGCTTGGTACAGACAGCTGGGGCCAACGTCCTGACTTTC.

The V and J genes are TRBV30 and TRBJ2-3; the D gene is possibly TRBD1 (6 bases). The germline CDR1 and CDR2 sequences are GTSNPN and SVGIG (reference sequence). V was shortened by 2 bases and J by 0 bases, with 12 bases between the two germline ends. The CDR3 contains 15 residues. CDR3 residues: CAWSRAGASTDTQYF. The CDR3 DNA reads TGTGCCTGGAGTAGAGCAGGGGCTAGCACAGATACGCAGTATTTT.

This clone was picked up a small number of times. The same CDR3 can be traced to other DNA sequences in this sample. This chain uses TRBV28 with TRBJ1-5; unclear D gene. Germline V CDR1 and CDR2: MDHEN, SYDVKM. The germline V and J ends were trimmed by 2 bases and 6 bases, with 8 bases remaining between them. The CDR3 consists of 13 residues. CDR3 sequence (DNA): TGTGCCAGCAGTTTAAGATCTATTCAGCCCCAGCATTTT. Translated: CASSLRSIQPQHF.

The rearrangement links TRBV28 to TRBJ2-4, with TRBD1 matching over 8 bases. The length of the CDR3 is 18 residues. Germline-derived CDR1 and CDR2 are MDHEN and SYDVKM. V lost 3 bases and J lost 0; bases outside the gene matches: 10. The CDR3 region is CASSFEQGVTLAKNIQYF. In DNA, the CDR3 is TGTGCCAGCAGTTTTGAACAGGGGGTGACCCTAGCCAAAAACATTCAGTACTTC.

This clone was counted between two and nine times. The CDR3: CASSRNGERATQYF. CDR3 DNA: TGTGCCAGCTCCCGGAATGGTGAGAGAGCTACGCAGTATTTT. The chain joins TRBV18 to TRBJ2-3; no reliable D call. V lost 6 bases and J 8 bases, leaving 18 bases between the germline ends. The CDR3 has 14 residues. Per germline, CDR1 KGHSH and CDR2 LQKENI.

The chain couples TRBV11-1 to TRBJ2-5; TRBD2 matches 8 bases. Trimming took 5 bases from V and 2 from J; bases not matched to a gene: 10. The CDR3 totals 16 residues. Germline CDR1 and CDR2: SGHAT and FQDESV (reference sequence). In nucleotides, the CDR3 is TGTGCCAGCAGCCCGGGTGCGGGGGGCCATCAAGAGACCCAGTACTTC. Its translation: CASSPGAGGHQETQYF.

The chain joins TRBV7-9 to TRBJ2-7; 9 bases fit TRBD1. Germline CDR1 is SEHNR and CDR2 is FQNEAQ (reference sequence). V lost 5 bases and J lost 2; bases outside the gene matches: 1. The CDR3 covers 13 residues. The CDR3 bases are TGTGCCAGCAGCGGGGACAGGGCCTACGAGCAGTACTTC. This gives the protein CASSGDRAYEQYF.

The DNA for the CDR3 is TGTGCCAGTAGTCAACAGGGGGCGGAAGAGACCCAGTACTTC. Translation: CASSQQGAEETQYF. V is TRBV19 and J is TRBJ2-5, with TRBD1 matching over 9 bases. The trim removed 5 bases at V and 3 bases at J, leaving 4 bases unmatched. Per germline, CDR1 LNHDA and CDR2 SQIVND (reference sequence). CDR3 size: 14 residues.

The chain employs TRBV18 and TRBJ2-5; maybe TRBD1 (5 bases). V was cut by 4 bases and J by 5 bases, with 8 bases left in between. From germline, CDR1 is KGHSH and CDR2 LQKENI. This CDR3 region has 12 residues. CDR3 residues: CASSLGVETQYF. CDR3 bases: TGTGCCAGCTCACTAGGGGTGGAGACCCAGTACTTC.

V and J are TRBV9 and TRBJ2-7; D is unclear. V was cut by 4 bases and J by 3 bases, with 8 bases left in between. This CDR3 is built from 12 residues. The germline V gene encodes CDR1 SGDLS and CDR2 YYNGEE. The CDR3 nucleotides read TGTGCCAGCAGCCCTACAGACTACGAGCAGTACTTC. This codes for CASSPTDYEQYF.